These 20 T cell receptor beta chains were all obtained from the same sample, sequenced in a study of siplizumab effects on memory and regulatory T cells. This table comes from immunoSEQ multiplex PCR, and its TCRdb copy is limited to in-frame clones, with some not included. The profile shows tens of thousands of clones, roughly 96% of them singletons. Sequencing was carried out using naive CD8+ T cells sorted from blood. Receptors were obtained from a human donor in good health.

The sample holds one count of this clone. The rearrangement uses TRBV10-3 and TRBJ2-5; TRBD2 matches 14 bases. The CDR3 runs to 16 residues. J gave up 4 bases and V 4 bases, and 5 bases lay outside the gene matches. Germline assignment: CDR1 ENHRY and CDR2 SYGVKD. CDR3 sequence reads: CAISGPTSGGVETQYF. DNA of the CDR3: TGTGCCATCAGTGGTCCGACTAGCGGGGGGGTAGAGACCCAGTACTTC.

This clone has more than one count but fewer than ten. V and J are TRBV27 and TRBJ1-2; D might be TRBD1 (5 bases). Germline V CDR1 and CDR2: MNHEY, SMNVEV (reference sequence). This CDR3 spans 14 amino acids. The V gene lost 2 bases and the J gene lost 5 bases, with 12 bases spanning the gap. DNA of the CDR3: TGTGCCAGCAGTTTAACAGGAACGGGGTATGGCTACACCTTC. The encoded protein is CASSLTGTGYGYTF.

This clone has just one count. The junction and the germline gene differ at one end; a read error may be behind it. This chain links TRBV7-8 with TRBJ2-2, with 7 bases lining up with TRBD2. The germline V gene encodes CDR1 SGHVS and CDR2 FQNEAQ. This CDR3 has 15 amino acids. In DNA, the CDR3 is TGTGCCAGCAGTTTAGCGGGCTCGGACACCGGGGAGCTGTTTTTT. Translated: CASSLAGSDTGELFF.

V gene TRBV27 combines with J gene TRBJ2-7; 9 bases match TRBD1. The CDR3 has 14 residues. Germline V gene lookup returns CDR1 MNHEY and CDR2 SMNVEV (reference sequence). V shed 3 bases, J shed 9 bases, and the junction held 9 bases outside the gene matches. The CDR3 sequence: CASSLGGQGERQYF. The CDR3 DNA follows: TGTGCCAGCAGTTTGGGGGGACAGGGAGAACGGCAGTACTTC.

This rearrangement joins TRBV4-1 to TRBJ2-1; the match to TRBD2 covers 8 bases. CDR3 length: 15 amino acids. Germline V gene lookup returns CDR1 MGHRA and CDR2 YSYEKL. J was trimmed by 6 bases and V by 2 bases; bases with no gene match: 6. The CDR3 here is CASSQNTGGLNEQFF. The CDR3 DNA sequence: TGCGCCAGCAGCCAAAATACGGGGGGGCTCAATGAGCAGTTCTTC.

CDR3 DNA sequence: TGTGCCAGCAGCTCCGTCCTCCGGGACAGGTCGGCCCACACCATATATTTT. It yields the protein CASSSVLRDRSAHTIYF. The chain joins TRBV12-1 to TRBJ1-3; the DNA was not compared with TRBD1, the D call given in the table. TRBV12-1 is a pseudogene. CDR3 length: 17 amino acids.

This chain uses TRBV9 with TRBJ2-3; 11 nucleotides agree with TRBD2. V was pared by 3 bases and J by 2 bases, with 8 bases of the junction left unmatched. CDR1 SGDLS and CDR2 YYNGEE come from the germline V gene. This CDR3 is 17 amino acids long. The CDR3 nucleotides read TGTGCCAGCAGCGGAATCACTAGCGGGGGACCCACAGATACGCAGTATTTT. It translates to CASSGITSGGPTDTQYF.

The chain recombines TRBV19 with TRBJ1-4; 7 bases map to TRBD1. V shed 6 bases and J 7 bases; nucleotides not matched to a gene: 2. CDR1 and CDR2 from the germline V gene are LNHDA and SQIVND (reference sequence). The CDR3 has 12 residues. CDR3 nucleotide sequence: TGTGCCAGTAGACAGGGGAGTGAAAAACTGTTTTTT. It specifies CASRQGSEKLFF.

V usage is TRBV9 and J usage is TRBJ2-2; 7 bases align to TRBD2. After removal of 2 bases from V and 5 bases from J, the junction contained 3 bases not matched to a gene. The CDR3 covers 14 residues. Germline lookup yields CDR1 SGDLS and CDR2 YYNGEE. CDR3 DNA sequence: TGTGCCAGCAGCGTCGGGGGGAGGACCGGGGAGCTGTTTTTT. The encoded protein is CASSVGGRTGELFF.

The J gene is TRBJ1-1, the V gene TRBV4-1; D gene ambiguous. Germline CDR1 MGHRA, CDR2 YSYEKL. Trimming left V 2 bases short and J 3 bases short, with 7 bases between. This CDR3 contains 13 residues. In DNA, the CDR3 is TGCGCCAGCAGCCAAACAAGGGACACTGAAGCTTTCTTT. Translation: CASSQTRDTEAFF.

The chain is built from TRBV6-5 and TRBJ1-1; D gene uncertain. V shed 7 bases and J shed 1 base, with 10 bases lying between them. This CDR3 is built from 13 residues. CDR1 MNHEY and CDR2 SVGAGI come from the germline V gene. The CDR3 spells CASKLRGNTEAFF. CDR3 nucleotides: TGTGCCAGCAAGTTACGCGGGAACACTGAAGCTTTCTTT.

This chain connects TRBV7-9 to TRBJ1-2; D gene uncertain. CDR3 length: 12 residues. The germline V gene encodes CDR1 SEHNR and CDR2 FQNEAQ (reference sequence). Trimming took 1 base from V and 4 from J, leaving 4 bases between them. CDR3 amino acids: CASSLEFYGYTF. CDR3 bases: TGTGCCAGCAGCTTAGAGTTCTATGGCTACACCTTC.

Here the CDR3 DNA reads TGTGCCAGCAGCCCGGCTACTGGACAGGGTGGAACGACAGATACGCAGTATTTT. The encoded protein is CASSPATGQGGTTDTQYF. The rearrangement links TRBV13 to TRBJ2-3, with 8 bases that match TRBD1. V shed 5 bases, J shed 3 bases, and the junction held 16 bases outside the gene matches. The CDR3 contains 18 residues. Germline values: CDR1 PRHDT, CDR2 FYEKMQ (reference sequence).

The chain combines TRBV4-3 with TRBJ2-2; D gene ambiguous. CDR1 LGHNA and CDR2 YSLEER come from the germline V gene. The CDR3 spans 14 residues. Trimming left V 3 bases short and J 2 bases short, with 7 bases between. DNA of the CDR3: TGCGCCAGCAGCCAGGGTCATAACACCGGGGAGCTGTTTTTT. This codes for CASSQGHNTGELFF.

The chain joins TRBV28 to TRBJ2-5; D may be TRBD1 (5 bases). CDR1 MDHEN and CDR2 SYDVKM come from the germline V gene. CDR3 length equals 14 residues. Trimming removed 3 bases from V and 0 bases from J, with 8 bases in between. CDR3: CASSLTANQETQYF. As DNA, the CDR3 is TGTGCCAGCAGTTTGACAGCAAACCAAGAGACCCAGTACTTC.

This rearrangement joins TRBV6-5 to TRBJ2-7; D unresolved. The CDR3 covers 11 residues. Trimming removed 2 bases at V and 4 bases at J, with 3 bases between. Per the germline V gene, CDR1 is MNHEY and CDR2 is SVGAGI. The CDR3 protein is CASSYLYEQYF. The CDR3 region has the DNA TGTGCCAGCAGTTACCTGTACGAGCAGTACTTC.

The rearrangement links TRBV10-1 to TRBJ2-7; D possibly corresponds to TRBD1 (5 bases). The CDR3 is 11 residues long. CDR1 is WNHNN, CDR2 SYGVQD, per germline (reference sequence). With 9 bases removed from V and 3 bases from J, the gap between germline ends came to 9 bases. The CDR3 DNA is TGCGCCAGGAGACAGAGCTACGAGCAGTACTTC. Translated, it gives CARRQSYEQYF.

The chain uses TRBV4-3 and TRBJ2-7, with TRBD1 matching 8 bases. The V gene end was trimmed by 0 bases and the J gene end by 6 bases; junction bases not matched to a gene: 10. Germline lookup yields CDR1 LGHNA and CDR2 YSLEER. CDR3 length: 16 residues. The CDR3 spells CASSQDPGTGALEQYF. CDR3 sequence (DNA): TGCGCCAGCAGCCAAGACCCGGGGACAGGCGCTCTCGAGCAGTACTTC.

The rearrangement uses TRBV21-1 and TRBJ1-2; TRBD1, as called in the table, went unchecked against the DNA. TRBV21-1 is assigned pseudogene status. The CDR3 is 17 amino acids. The CDR3 region is CASSPGGVGTGVCGYTF. The CDR3 DNA reads TGTGCCAGCAGCCCCGGGGGGGTGGGGACAGGGGTTTGTGGCTACACCTTC.

The V gene is TRBV15, the J gene TRBJ2-2, with TRBD1 as a possible D gene (5 bases). CDR3 length equals 15 residues. The ends were cut back, 3 bases at V and 6 bases at J, with 14 bases in the middle. In germline, CDR1 is LNHNV, CDR2 YYDKDF (reference sequence). The CDR3: CATSSGDSSPGELFF. The DNA of the CDR3 is TGTGCCACCAGCAGCGGCGACAGTTCCCCCGGGGAGCTGTTTTTT.